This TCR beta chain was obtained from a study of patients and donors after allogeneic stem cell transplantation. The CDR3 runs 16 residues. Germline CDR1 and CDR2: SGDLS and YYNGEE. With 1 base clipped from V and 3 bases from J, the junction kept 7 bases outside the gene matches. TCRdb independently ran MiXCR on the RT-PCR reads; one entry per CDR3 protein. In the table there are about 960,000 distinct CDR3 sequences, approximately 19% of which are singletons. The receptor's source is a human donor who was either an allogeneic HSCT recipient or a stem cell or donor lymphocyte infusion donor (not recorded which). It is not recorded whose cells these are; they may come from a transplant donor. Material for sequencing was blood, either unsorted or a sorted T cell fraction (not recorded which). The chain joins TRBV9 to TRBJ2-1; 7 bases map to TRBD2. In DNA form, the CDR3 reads TGTGCCAGCAGCGTATGGGGGGGAGTAGACTACAATGAGCAGTTCTTC. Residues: CASSVWGGVDYNEQFF.